Following are 25 T cell receptor beta chains from one sample sequenced in a study of T cells in Graves' hyperthyroidism and ophthalmopathy. TCR beta CDR3 regions were amplified from RNA transcripts. With the HTBI primer set, the TCR CDR3 went through a first round of RT-PCR. TCRdb re-called the multiplex PCR reads with MiXCR, one entry per CDR3 protein. The sample lists hundreds of thousands of distinct CDR3 sequences; under 20% were seen once. Sequences were obtained from blood. The receptors stem from a woman aged 45-65 years with Graves' hyperthyroidism that later progressed to Graves' ophthalmopathy.

This clonotype was counted only a few times. V usage is TRBV10-1 and J usage is TRBJ2-1; 8 bases align to TRBD2. CDR3 length equals 15 residues. CDR1 and CDR2 from the germline V gene are WNHNN and SYGVQD (reference sequence). The V gene end was trimmed by 2 bases and the J gene end by 9 bases; junction bases not matched to a gene: 9. The CDR3 sequence: CASSERGGRFSEQFF. The CDR3 DNA reads as TGCGCCAGCAGTGAGCGGGGGGGCCGTTTCAGTGAGCAGTTCTTC.

This clonotype has more than one count but fewer than ten. V is TRBV3-1 and J is TRBJ1-1; 7 positions agree with TRBD1. This CDR3 comprises 15 residues. With 0 bases clipped from V and 3 bases from J, the junction kept 4 bases outside the gene matches. Germline CDR1 is LGHDT and CDR2 is YNNKEL (reference sequence). The CDR3 DNA reads TGTGCCAGCAGCCAAGAAGGGGGCTGGGACACTGAAGCTTTCTTT. It codes for CASSQEGGWDTEAFF. The full variable domain, its missing parts supplied by reference TRBV3-1 and TRBJ1-1, is DTAVSQTPKYLVTQMGNDKSIKCEQNLGHDTMYWYKQDSKKFLKIMFSYNNKELIINETVPNRFSPKSPDKAHLNLHINSLELGDSAVYFCASSQEGGWDTEAFFGQGTRLTVV.

In its sample, this clonotype was seen many times. The gene calls are TRBV3-1 and TRBJ2-5; TRBD1 matches 8 bases. The CDR3 totals 16 residues. Germline V gives CDR1 LGHDT, CDR2 YNNKEL (reference sequence). With V trimmed by 0 bases and J by 5 bases, 8 bases remained unmatched. Here the CDR3 DNA reads TGTGCCAGCAGCCAAGATTGGCAGGGGGCAGGGGAGACCCAGTACTTC. Residues: CASSQDWQGAGETQYF.

J is TRBJ2-2 and V is TRBV5-1, with 12 positions matching TRBD1. Germline CDR1 reads SGHRS; CDR2 reads YFSETQ. The CDR3 extends over 15 amino acids. V shed 7 bases, J shed 9 bases, and the junction held 10 bases outside the gene matches. CDR3 bases: TGCGCCAGCGGCCTAACCGGGACAGGGGGCCGGGAGCTGTTTTTT. Residues: CASGLTGTGGRELFF.

The rearrangement uses TRBV14 and TRBJ1-6, with D unresolved. Trimming pared 0 bases from V and 14 bases from J, leaving 20 bases between. The germline V gene encodes CDR1 SGHDN and CDR2 FVKESK. This CDR3 region has 16 residues. CDR3 nucleotide sequence: TGTGCCAGCAGCCAAGATCGTAGGGCAGGACCTCGGACCCTCCACTTT. Its protein is CASSQDRRAGPRTLHF.

This chain connects TRBV4-1 to TRBJ1-1; 9 nucleotides agree with TRBD1. Looked up from germline, CDR1 is MGHRA and CDR2 is YSYEKL. V dropped 4 bases and J dropped 1; count of bases not matched to a gene: 4. The CDR3 is 15 amino acids. CDR3 loop: CASSRGQGTNTEAFF. CDR3 DNA: TGCGCCAGCAGCCGTGGACAGGGGACGAACACTGAAGCTTTCTTT.

This chain connects TRBV6-2 or TRBV6-3 to TRBJ1-6; D unresolved. V was pared by 5 bases and J by 7 bases, with 6 bases between. This CDR3 has 12 residues. CDR1 and CDR2 (germline): MNHEY, SVGEGT. Here the CDR3 DNA reads TGTGCCAGCAGTAATCAGAATTCACCCCTCCACTTT. Its translation: CASSNQNSPLHF.

The chain combines TRBV6-2 or TRBV6-3 with TRBJ2-1; 9 positions agree with TRBD2. This CDR3 has 16 amino acids. The J segment lost 2 bases and the V segment lost 4 bases, leaving 6 bases of the junction unmatched. Germline CDR1 and CDR2: MNHEY and SVGEGT. CDR3 nucleotide sequence: TGTGCCAGCAGTTTTTTAGCGGGGGCCACCTACAATGAGCAGTTCTTC. This codes for CASSFLAGATYNEQFF.

The V gene is TRBV20-1, the J gene TRBJ2-7; TRBD2 matches at 10 bases. The CDR3 runs 15 residues. Germline V CDR1 and CDR2: DFQATT, SNEGSKA (reference sequence). V lost 5 bases, J lost 3 bases, and 10 bases stayed unmatched. CDR3 residues: CSAPPELAGHYEQYF. As DNA, the CDR3 is TGCAGTGCTCCCCCTGAACTAGCGGGACACTACGAGCAGTACTTC.

This clonotype appeared a few times. The chain has TRBV7-9 and TRBJ2-4; perhaps D is TRBD1 or TRBD2 (5 bases each). CDR1 is SEHNR and CDR2 is FQNEAQ in the germline V gene (reference sequence). The V end lost 4 bases, the J end lost 6 bases, and 13 bases lay between the germline ends. The CDR3 covers 14 residues. The CDR3 spells CASSYGDRRNIQYF. CDR3 sequence (DNA): TGTGCCAGCAGCTATGGGGACCGCAGAAACATTCAGTACTTC.

This chain joins TRBV25-1 and TRBJ1-4, with D tentatively TRBD1 (6 bases). CDR1 is MGHDK, CDR2 SYGVNS, per germline. V shed 7 bases and J shed 3 bases, with 15 bases lying between them. This CDR3 region has 15 residues. CDR3 coding DNA: TGTGCCAGCACCAAGCAGGGGAGGGCTAATGAAAAACTGTTTTTT. Its protein is CASTKQGRANEKLFF.

This clonotype came up many times. V is TRBV20-1 and J is TRBJ1-2; TRBD1 matches 7 bases. The CDR3 loop spans 15 amino acids. The J segment lost 0 bases and the V segment lost 5 bases, leaving 9 bases of the junction unmatched. CDR1 and CDR2 (germline): DFQATT, SNEGSKA (reference sequence). The CDR3 here is CSAAGTATANYGYTF. The DNA of the CDR3 is TGCAGTGCTGCCGGGACAGCAACTGCTAACTATGGCTACACCTTC.

This clonotype has a handful of counts. The rearrangement joins TRBV6-1 to TRBJ1-4; 9 positions agree with TRBD1. The germline CDR1 and CDR2 sequences are MNHNS and SASEGT. The CDR3 has 13 amino acids. V trimming: 6 bases; J trimming: 8 bases; junction bases outside the gene matches: 4. The CDR3 loop is CASRRQGGEKLFF. The CDR3 coding sequence is TGTGCCAGCAGAAGACAGGGGGGAGAAAAACTGTTTTTT.

This clonotype has only a few counts. This chain links TRBV27 with TRBJ2-3; 9 bases align to TRBD1. Germline V CDR1 and CDR2: MNHEY, SMNVEV (reference sequence). V dropped 3 bases and J dropped 2; count of bases not matched to a gene: 15. This CDR3 has 19 residues. The CDR3 DNA sequence: TGTGCCAGCAGTTTGGGCCTCCGGGACAGGGCGATGACCACAGATACGCAGTATTTT. Its protein is CASSLGLRDRAMTTDTQYF.

This clonotype was counted a few times. V is TRBV5-5 and J is TRBJ2-1; D ambiguous. CDR3 length: 14 residues. CDR1 and CDR2 from the germline V gene are SGHKS and YYEKEE (reference sequence). V lost 5 bases, J lost 0 bases, and 9 bases lay in between. CDR3 DNA sequence: TGTGCCAGCAGAGGCGCCCTCTCCTACAATGAGCAGTTCTTC. Translating it yields CASRGALSYNEQFF. The full variable domain, with the rest looked up from reference TRBV5-5 and TRBJ2-1, is DAGVTQSPTHLIKTRGQQVTLRCSPISGHKSVSWYQQVLGQGPQFIFQYYEKEERGRGNFPDRFSARQFPNYSSELNVNALLLGDSALYLCASRGALSYNEQFFGPGTRLTVL.

CDR3 nucleotide sequence: TGTGCCAGCAGCCAGGGACAGGGTTATTCACCCCTCCACTTT. Protein sequence: CASSQGQGYSPLHF. This chain links TRBV7-3 with TRBJ1-6; 9 bases match TRBD1. Germline V CDR1 and CDR2: SGHTA, FQGTGA. CDR3 size: 14 residues. After removal of 5 bases from V and 8 bases from J, the junction contained 4 bases not matched to a gene.

There are a few counts of this clonotype. The rearrangement uses TRBV20-1 and TRBJ2-1; D ambiguous. V was cut by 3 bases and J by 2 bases, with 11 bases left in between. In germline, CDR1 is DFQATT, CDR2 SNEGSKA (reference sequence). The CDR3 sequence is 14 residues long. CDR3 in DNA: TGCAGTGCTAGTTTCGGTGGACCCTACAATGAGCAGTTCTTC. Translation: CSASFGGPYNEQFF.

This clonotype was detected ten times or more. The chain couples TRBV20-1 to TRBJ1-5, with 7 bases identical to TRBD1. Trimming at V came to 5 bases and at J to 1 base, leaving 8 bases not matched to a gene. CDR3 length: 15 amino acids. Per the germline V gene, CDR1 is DFQATT and CDR2 is SNEGSKA (reference sequence). As DNA, the CDR3 is TGCAGTGCTTACAGGGGAAGGGGAAGCAATCAGCCCCAGCATTTT. It codes for CSAYRGRGSNQPQHF.

The chain couples TRBV27 to TRBJ1-2; the match to TRBD1 covers 8 bases. The CDR3 has 13 amino acids. CDR1 is MNHEY, CDR2 SMNVEV, per germline (reference sequence). J was trimmed by 7 bases and V by 4 bases; bases with no gene match: 5. The CDR3 region is CASSWDRLRGYTF. CDR3 DNA: TGTGCCAGCAGTTGGGACAGGCTGCGTGGCTACACCTTC.

This clonotype was counted a few times. The rearrangement joins TRBV11-2 to TRBJ1-3; 7 positions agree with TRBD1. CDR3 length: 15 residues. Per germline, CDR1 SGHAT and CDR2 FQNNGV. Trimming took 2 bases from V and 0 from J; bases not matched to a gene: 1. The CDR3 spells CASSLTGDSGNTIYF. The CDR3 DNA is TGTGCCAGCAGCTTAACAGGGGACTCTGGAAACACCATATATTTT.

This clonotype was seen a handful of times. The chain is built from TRBV2 and TRBJ1-5; a weak D match, TRBD1 (5 bases). Trimming took off 1 base at V and 3 bases at J, with 7 bases between the two ends. The CDR3 has 14 residues. Germline V gives CDR1 SNHLY, CDR2 FYNNEI. The CDR3 bases are TGTGCCAGCAGTGAAGGGGGGAACAATCAGCCCCAGCATTTT. Translation: CASSEGGNNQPQHF.

In this sample, this clonotype turned up a few times. The chain uses TRBV12-3 or TRBV12-4 and TRBJ2-1; TRBD1 agrees at 10 bases. V shed 5 bases, J shed 6 bases, and the junction held 7 bases outside the gene matches. The length of the CDR3 is 15 residues. CDR3 protein: CASSSSGQGSNEQFF. CDR3 nucleotide sequence: TGTGCCAGCAGTAGTTCGGGACAGGGGAGCAATGAGCAGTTCTTC.

This clonotype was picked up many times. The CDR3 region is CAWSLLAGGNQPQHF. DNA of the CDR3: TGTGCCTGGTCCCTGTTGGCTGGGGGCAATCAGCCCCAGCATTTT. V gene TRBV30 combines with J gene TRBJ1-5; no clear D gene. The CDR3 is 15 amino acids. V was shortened by 5 bases and J by 2 bases, with 16 bases between the two germline ends. Germline CDR1 GTSNPN, CDR2 SVGIG (reference sequence).

The V gene is TRBV27, the J gene TRBJ1-5; TRBD1 might be the D (6 bases). Germline values: CDR1 MNHEY, CDR2 SMNVEV (reference sequence). V gave up 6 bases and J gave up 2 bases, with 14 bases separating them. This CDR3 has 15 residues. The CDR3 DNA reads as TGTGCCAGCAGGTTAGGGGGAGGAGGCAATCAGCCCCAGCATTTT. Residues: CASRLGGGGNQPQHF.

The gene calls are TRBV2 and TRBJ1-2; 10 bases align to TRBD1. From germline, CDR1 is SNHLY and CDR2 FYNNEI. The CDR3 has 14 residues. V lost 8 bases and J lost 4; bases outside the gene matches: 7. The CDR3 sequence is CASQGQGFIYGYTF. The CDR3, as DNA: TGTGCCAGCCAGGGACAGGGGTTTATCTATGGCTACACCTTC.